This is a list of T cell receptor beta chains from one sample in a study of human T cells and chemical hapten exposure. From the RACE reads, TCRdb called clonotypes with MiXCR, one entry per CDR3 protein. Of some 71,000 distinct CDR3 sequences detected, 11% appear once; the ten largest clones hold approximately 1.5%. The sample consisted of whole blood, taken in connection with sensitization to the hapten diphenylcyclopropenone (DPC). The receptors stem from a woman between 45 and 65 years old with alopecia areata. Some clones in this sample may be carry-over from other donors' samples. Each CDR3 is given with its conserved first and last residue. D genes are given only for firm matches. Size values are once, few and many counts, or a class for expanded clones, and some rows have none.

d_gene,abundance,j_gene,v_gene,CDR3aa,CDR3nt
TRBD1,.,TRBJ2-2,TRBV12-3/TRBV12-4,CASSLVQGAEGELFF,TGTGCCAGCAGTTTAGTTCAGGGGGCTGAAGGGGAGCTGTTTTTT
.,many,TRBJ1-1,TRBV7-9,CASSLEQTEAFF,TGTGCCAGCAGCCTAGAACAAACTGAAGCTTTCTTT
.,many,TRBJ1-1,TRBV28,CASSSGDRIAFF,TGTGCCAGCAGTTCGGGGGATCGGATAGCTTTCTTT
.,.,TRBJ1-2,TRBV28,CASRSNYGYTF,TGTGCCAGCCGGTCAAACTATGGCTACACCTTC
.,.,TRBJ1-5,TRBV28,CASSFGLTYQPQHF,TGTGCCAGCAGTTTTGGCCTTACTTATCAGCCCCAGCATTTT
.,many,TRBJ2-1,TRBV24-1,CATSDYQAEQFF,TGTGCCACCAGTGATTACCAGGCTGAGCAGTTCTTC
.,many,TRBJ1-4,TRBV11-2,CASSLVSGPDEKLFF,TGTGCCAGCAGCTTAGTCAGTGGACCGGATGAAAAACTGTTTTTT
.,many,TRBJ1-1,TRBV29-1,CSVLGPGSEAFF,TGCAGCGTCCTAGGGCCGGGCAGTGAAGCTTTCTTT
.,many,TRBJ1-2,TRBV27,CASSFVGPQVLSGYTF,TGTGCCAGCAGTTTCGTGGGCCCTCAGGTTCTATCTGGCTACACCTTC
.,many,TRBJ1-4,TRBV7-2,CASSLQTGLNEKLFF,TGTGCCAGCAGCTTACAGACAGGCCTCAATGAAAAACTGTTTTTT
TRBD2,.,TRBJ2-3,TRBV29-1,CSGATSGGSNTQYF,TGCAGCGGAGCGACTAGCGGGGGCTCGAATACGCAGTATTTT
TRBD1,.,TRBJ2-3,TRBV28,CASSLEGGGTDTQYF,TGTGCCAGCAGTTTGGAAGGGGGCGGGACAGATACGCAGTATTTT
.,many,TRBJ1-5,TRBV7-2,CASSLESGRLNQPQHF,TGTGCCAGCAGCTTAGAATCCGGCAGGCTCAATCAGCCCCAGCATTTT
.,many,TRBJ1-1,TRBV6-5,CASPTNGSDFTEAFF,TGTGCCAGCCCCACGAACGGCAGTGATTTCACTGAAGCTTTCTTT
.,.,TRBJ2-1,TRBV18,CASSPPSGSHNGQFF,TGTGCCAGCTCACCACCTTCGGGCAGCCACAATGGGCAGTTCTTC
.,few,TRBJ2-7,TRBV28,CASREGARYEQYF,TGTGCCAGCAGAGAGGGAGCGCGATACGAGCAGTACTTC
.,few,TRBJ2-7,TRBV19,CASTDRPGRSSYEQYF,TGTGCCAGTACCGACCGACCGGGACGGAGCTCCTACGAGCAGTACTTC
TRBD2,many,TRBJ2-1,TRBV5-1,CASSLSLAGANEQFF,TGCGCCAGCAGCTTGTCGCTAGCGGGGGCAAATGAGCAGTTCTTC
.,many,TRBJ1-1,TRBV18,CASSPSEGMNTEAFF,TGTGCCAGCTCACCCAGTGAGGGAATGAACACTGAAGCTTTCTTT
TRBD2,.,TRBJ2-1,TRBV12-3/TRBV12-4,CASSSETSGRGHEQFF,TGTGCCAGCAGTTCCGAGACTAGCGGGAGGGGCCATGAGCAGTTCTTC
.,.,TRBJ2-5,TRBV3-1,CASSPAPRETQYF,TGTGCCAGCAGCCCCGCCCCTCGAGAGACCCAGTACTTC
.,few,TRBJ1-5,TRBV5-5,CASSPSDNQPQHF,TGTGCCAGCAGTCCCTCCGACAATCAGCCCCAGCATTTT
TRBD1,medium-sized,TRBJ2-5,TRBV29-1,CSVRGQGAEETQYF,TGCAGCGTCCGCGGGCAGGGGGCTGAGGAGACCCAGTACTTC